A selection of T cell receptor beta chains follows, all from one sample in a study of OX40 agonist ivuxolimab in advanced cancers. Generated by immunoSEQ multiplex PCR, the TCRdb table keeps only in-frame clones and is missing some. The sample holds tens of thousands of clones, about 92% seen once. The sample in question was CD4+ or CD8+ T cells sorted from blood, obtained in a trial of the OX40 agonist ivuxolimab. The source of these receptors is an adult with an advanced solid tumor such as melanoma, head and neck, liver or kidney cancer. CDR3s include the opening cysteine and the closing phenylalanine or tryptophan. Each record gives: D gene, V gene, J gene, CDR3 DNA, CDR3 protein. A D gene is named only where the DNA matches it firmly.

D gene: NA
V gene: TRBV4-3
J gene: TRBJ2-7
CDR3 DNA: TGCGCCAGCAGCCAAGGGAAGACATTCGGCTACGAGCAGTACTTC
CDR3 protein: CASSQGKTFGYEQYF

D gene: TRBD2
V gene: TRBV9
J gene: TRBJ2-5
CDR3 DNA: TGTGCCAGCAGCGTTGAACTAGCGGGGGAAGAGACCCAGTACTTC
CDR3 protein: CASSVELAGEETQYF

D gene: NA
V gene: TRBV7-8
J gene: TRBJ1-1
CDR3 DNA: TGTGCCAGCAGCTTAGGTATGGGTGAAGCTTTCTTT
CDR3 protein: CASSLGMGEAFF

D gene: NA
V gene: TRBV18
J gene: TRBJ2-7
CDR3 DNA: TGTGCCAGCTCACCCCCCGGAGGGAGTCCCTACGAGCAGTACTTC
CDR3 protein: CASSPPGGSPYEQYF

D gene: TRBD1
V gene: TRBV27
J gene: TRBJ2-3
CDR3 DNA: TGTGCCAGCAGGGGACAGAGCACAGATACGCAGTATTTT
CDR3 protein: CASRGQSTDTQYF

D gene: NA
V gene: TRBV27
J gene: TRBJ2-7
CDR3 DNA: TGTGCCAGCAGTTCCATGACAGGCTCCTACGAGCAGTACTTC
CDR3 protein: CASSSMTGSYEQYF

D gene: NA
V gene: TRBV9
J gene: TRBJ2-7
CDR3 DNA: TGTGCCAGCCGCGGGGACTCCTACGAGCAGTACTTC
CDR3 protein: CASRGDSYEQYF

D gene: NA
V gene: TRBV19
J gene: TRBJ2-2
CDR3 DNA: TGTGCCAGTAGTTGGGGAGTTAACACCGGGGAGCTGTTTTTT
CDR3 protein: CASSWGVNTGELFF

D gene: NA
V gene: TRBV4-3
J gene: TRBJ1-6
CDR3 DNA: TGCGCCAGCAGCCAATATGATCCGAGCTCCTATAATTCACCCCTCCACTTT
CDR3 protein: CASSQYDPSSYNSPLHF

D gene: NA
V gene: TRBV9
J gene: TRBJ2-7
CDR3 DNA: TGTGCCAGCAGCGTAGGGCAGGTATTCTACGAGCAGTACTTC
CDR3 protein: CASSVGQVFYEQYF

D gene: NA
V gene: TRBV27
J gene: TRBJ2-3
CDR3 DNA: TGTGCCAGCAGTTTGGGGGCGGCAGGGTATGGCACAGATACGCAGTATTTT
CDR3 protein: CASSLGAAGYGTDTQYF

D gene: TRBD1
V gene: TRBV30
J gene: TRBJ2-1
CDR3 DNA: TGTGCCTGGGACAGGGGGAGGGGTGAGCAGTTCTTC
CDR3 protein: CAWDRGRGEQFF

D gene: NA
V gene: TRBV7-9
J gene: TRBJ1-1
CDR3 DNA: TGTGCCAGCAGCTCCTGGTACCCGGACGGAGCTGAAGCTTTCTTT
CDR3 protein: CASSSWYPDGAEAFF

D gene: NA
V gene: TRBV29-1
J gene: TRBJ1-1
CDR3 DNA: TGCAGCGTTGAGGGGGATACCTTGAACACTGAAGCTTTCTTT
CDR3 protein: CSVEGDTLNTEAFF

D gene: NA
V gene: TRBV9
J gene: TRBJ2-7
CDR3 DNA: TGTGCCAGCAGCGACTTAGTGGGGACACCAACCTACGAGCAGTACTTC
CDR3 protein: CASSDLVGTPTYEQYF

D gene: TRBD1
V gene: TRBV6-5
J gene: TRBJ2-7
CDR3 DNA: TGTGCCAGCAGTTACGACAGGGTCGGCTCCTACGAGCAGTACTTC
CDR3 protein: CASSYDRVGSYEQYF

D gene: NA
V gene: TRBV5-4
J gene: TRBJ1-3
CDR3 DNA: TGTGCCAGCAGCTTGGGAGGGAACACCATATATTTT
CDR3 protein: CASSLGGNTIYF

D gene: NA
V gene: TRBV19
J gene: TRBJ2-7
CDR3 DNA: TGTGCCAGTAGTATAGTTTTCCAGGGAAGCTACGAGCAGTACTTC
CDR3 protein: CASSIVFQGSYEQYF

D gene: NA
V gene: TRBV7-3
J gene: TRBJ2-3
CDR3 DNA: TGTGCCAGCAGCCTGGGGGTAGCTGGAGATACGCAGTATTTT
CDR3 protein: CASSLGVAGDTQYF

D gene: NA
V gene: TRBV4-3
J gene: TRBJ2-1
CDR3 DNA: TGCGCCAGCAGCTTCAAGCAGGGCAATGAGCAGTTCTTC
CDR3 protein: CASSFKQGNEQFF

D gene: NA
V gene: TRBV25-1
J gene: TRBJ2-5
CDR3 DNA: TGTGCCAGCAGTGAATCGGGGCGGGACGAGACCCAGTACTTC
CDR3 protein: CASSESGRDETQYF

D gene: TRBD2
V gene: TRBV19
J gene: TRBJ2-1
CDR3 DNA: TGTGCCAGTACCCCGGGACTAGCGGGCCCCAATGAGCAGTTCTTC
CDR3 protein: CASTPGLAGPNEQFF

D gene: TRBD1
V gene: TRBV28
J gene: TRBJ2-7
CDR3 DNA: TGTGCCAGCAGTTTGGGACAGAAGAGCTACGAGCAGTACTTC
CDR3 protein: CASSLGQKSYEQYF

D gene: NA
V gene: TRBV7-9
J gene: TRBJ1-2
CDR3 DNA: TGTGCCAGCAGCCACCCCGGGACGTCCGGCGGCTACACCTTC
CDR3 protein: CASSHPGTSGGYTF

D gene: TRBD1
V gene: TRBV7-9
J gene: TRBJ2-5
CDR3 DNA: TGTGCCAGCAGCCCAGCTTGGGACAGGAAAGAGACCCAGTACTTC
CDR3 protein: CASSPAWDRKETQYF

D gene: TRBD1
V gene: TRBV7-9
J gene: TRBJ2-2
CDR3 DNA: TGTGCCAGCAGCTTACAGGTCAGGACAGGGGGCACCGGGGAGCTGTTTTTT
CDR3 protein: CASSLQVRTGGTGELFF